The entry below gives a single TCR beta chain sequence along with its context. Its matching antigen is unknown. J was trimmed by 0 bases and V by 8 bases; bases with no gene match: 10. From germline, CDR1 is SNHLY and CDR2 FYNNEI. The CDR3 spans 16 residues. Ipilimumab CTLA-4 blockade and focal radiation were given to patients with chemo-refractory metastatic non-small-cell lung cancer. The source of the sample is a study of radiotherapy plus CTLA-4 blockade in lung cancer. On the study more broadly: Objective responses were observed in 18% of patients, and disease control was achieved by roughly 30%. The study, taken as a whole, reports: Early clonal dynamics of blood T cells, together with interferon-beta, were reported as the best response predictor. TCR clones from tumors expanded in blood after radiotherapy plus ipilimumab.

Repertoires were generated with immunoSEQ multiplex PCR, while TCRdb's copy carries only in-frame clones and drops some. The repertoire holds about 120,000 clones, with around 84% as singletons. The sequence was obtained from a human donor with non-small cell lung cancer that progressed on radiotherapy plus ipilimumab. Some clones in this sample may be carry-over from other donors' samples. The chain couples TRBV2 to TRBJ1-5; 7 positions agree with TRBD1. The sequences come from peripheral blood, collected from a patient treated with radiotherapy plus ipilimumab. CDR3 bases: TGTGCCAGCTCTTCAAGGACAGGCCATAGCAATCAGCCCCAGCATTTT. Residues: CASSSRTGHSNQPQHF.